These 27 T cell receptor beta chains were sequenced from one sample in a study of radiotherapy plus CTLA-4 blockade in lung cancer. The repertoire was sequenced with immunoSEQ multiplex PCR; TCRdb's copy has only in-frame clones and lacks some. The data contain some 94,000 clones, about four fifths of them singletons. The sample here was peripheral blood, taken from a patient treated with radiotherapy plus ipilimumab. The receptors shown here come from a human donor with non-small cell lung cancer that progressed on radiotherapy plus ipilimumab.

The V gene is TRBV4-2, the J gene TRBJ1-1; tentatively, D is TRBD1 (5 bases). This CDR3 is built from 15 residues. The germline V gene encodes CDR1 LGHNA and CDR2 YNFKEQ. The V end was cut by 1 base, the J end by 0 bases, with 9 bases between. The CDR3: CASSQGGRLNTEAFF. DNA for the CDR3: TGTGCCAGCAGCCAAGGGGGACGGTTGAACACTGAAGCTTTCTTT.

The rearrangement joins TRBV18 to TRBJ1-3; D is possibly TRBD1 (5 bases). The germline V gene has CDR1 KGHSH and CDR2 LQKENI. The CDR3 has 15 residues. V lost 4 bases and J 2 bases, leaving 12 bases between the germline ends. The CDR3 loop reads CASSRGVTAGNTIYF. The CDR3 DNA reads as TGTGCCAGCTCACGAGGGGTTACGGCTGGAAACACCATATATTTT.

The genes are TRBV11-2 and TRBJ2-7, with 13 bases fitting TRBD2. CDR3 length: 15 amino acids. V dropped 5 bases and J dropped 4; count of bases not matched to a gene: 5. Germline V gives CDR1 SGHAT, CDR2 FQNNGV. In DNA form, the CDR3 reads TGTGCCAGCAGCCGGACTAGCGGGAGAGCATACGAGCAGTACTTC. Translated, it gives CASSRTSGRAYEQYF.

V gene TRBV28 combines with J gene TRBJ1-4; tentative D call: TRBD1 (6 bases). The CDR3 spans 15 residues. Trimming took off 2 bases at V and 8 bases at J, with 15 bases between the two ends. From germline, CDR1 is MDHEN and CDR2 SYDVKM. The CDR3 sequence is CASSLPTGSSEKLFF. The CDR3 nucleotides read TGTGCCAGCAGTTTACCGACAGGATCGTCAGAAAAACTGTTTTTT.

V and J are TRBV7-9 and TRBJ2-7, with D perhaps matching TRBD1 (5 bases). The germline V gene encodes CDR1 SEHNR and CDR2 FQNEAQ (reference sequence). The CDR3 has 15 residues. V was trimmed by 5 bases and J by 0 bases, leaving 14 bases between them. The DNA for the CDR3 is TGTGCCAGCAGCCACTCCAGGGAAGTCTCCTACGAGCAGTACTTC. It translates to CASSHSREVSYEQYF.

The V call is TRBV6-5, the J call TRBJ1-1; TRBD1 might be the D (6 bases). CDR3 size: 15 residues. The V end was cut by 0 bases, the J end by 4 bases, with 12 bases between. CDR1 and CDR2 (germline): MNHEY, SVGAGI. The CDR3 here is CASSYSFRGSTEAFF. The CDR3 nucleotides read TGTGCCAGCAGTTACTCTTTCAGGGGATCCACTGAAGCTTTCTTT.

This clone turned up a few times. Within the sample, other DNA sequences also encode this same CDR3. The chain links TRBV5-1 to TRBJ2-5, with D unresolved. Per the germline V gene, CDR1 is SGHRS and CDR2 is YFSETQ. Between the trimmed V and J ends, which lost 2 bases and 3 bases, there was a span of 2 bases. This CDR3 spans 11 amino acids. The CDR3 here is CASSLEETQYF. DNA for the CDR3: TGCGCCAGCAGCTTAGAAGAGACCCAGTACTTC.

The CDR3 DNA reads TGCGCCAGCAGCCAGGGACTAGCGAGAACCTACAATGAGCAGTTCTTC. This encodes CASSQGLARTYNEQFF. The chain uses TRBV4-1 and TRBJ2-1, with TRBD2 identical over 10 bases. V shed 3 bases and J 2 bases; nucleotides not matched to a gene: 4. Looked up from germline, CDR1 is MGHRA and CDR2 is YSYEKL. The CDR3 sequence is 16 residues long.

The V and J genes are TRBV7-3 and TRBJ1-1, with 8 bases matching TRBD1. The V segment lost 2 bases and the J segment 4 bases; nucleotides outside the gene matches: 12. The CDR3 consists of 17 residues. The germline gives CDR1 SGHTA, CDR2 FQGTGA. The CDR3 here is CASSLGDRSPRGTEAFF. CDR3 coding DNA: TGTGCCAGCAGCTTAGGGGACAGGTCACCCCGGGGCACTGAAGCTTTCTTT.

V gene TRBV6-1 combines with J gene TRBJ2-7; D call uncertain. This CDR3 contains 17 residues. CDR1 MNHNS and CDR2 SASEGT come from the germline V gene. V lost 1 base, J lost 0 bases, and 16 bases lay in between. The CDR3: CASSEEGVWVASYEQYV. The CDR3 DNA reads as TGTGCCAGCAGTGAAGAGGGCGTGTGGGTAGCCTCCTACGAGCAGTACGTC.

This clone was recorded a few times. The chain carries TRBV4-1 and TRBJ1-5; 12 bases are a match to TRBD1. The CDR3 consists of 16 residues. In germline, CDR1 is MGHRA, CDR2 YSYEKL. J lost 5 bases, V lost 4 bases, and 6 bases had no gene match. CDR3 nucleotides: TGCGCCAGCAGCCCGGGACAGGGGGCGGGTCATCAGCCCCAGCATTTT. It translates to CASSPGQGAGHQPQHF.

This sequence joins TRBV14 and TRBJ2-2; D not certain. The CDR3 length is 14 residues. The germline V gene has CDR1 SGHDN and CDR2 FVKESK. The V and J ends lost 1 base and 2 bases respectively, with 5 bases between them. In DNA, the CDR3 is TGTGCCAGCAGCCAAGGTGTAAACACCGGGGAGCTGTTTTTT. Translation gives CASSQGVNTGELFF.

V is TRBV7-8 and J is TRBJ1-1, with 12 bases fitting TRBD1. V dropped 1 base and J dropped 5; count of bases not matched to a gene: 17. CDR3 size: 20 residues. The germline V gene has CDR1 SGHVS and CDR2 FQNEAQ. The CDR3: CASSLVPRRDRGRLGTEAFF. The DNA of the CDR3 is TGTGCCAGCAGCTTAGTCCCCCGCCGGGACAGGGGGCGCCTAGGGACTGAAGCTTTCTTT.

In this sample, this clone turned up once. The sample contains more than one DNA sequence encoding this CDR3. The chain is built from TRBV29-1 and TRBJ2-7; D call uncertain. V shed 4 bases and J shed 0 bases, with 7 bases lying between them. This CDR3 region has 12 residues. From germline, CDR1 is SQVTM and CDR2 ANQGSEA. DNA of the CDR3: TGCAGCGTTGCCTCGAACTCCTACGAGCAGTACTTC. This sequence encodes CSVASNSYEQYF.

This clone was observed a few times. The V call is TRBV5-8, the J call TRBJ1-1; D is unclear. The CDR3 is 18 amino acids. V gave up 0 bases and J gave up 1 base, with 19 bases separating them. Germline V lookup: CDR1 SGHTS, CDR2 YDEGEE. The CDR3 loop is CASSLGLLAATKNTEAFF. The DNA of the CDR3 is TGTGCCAGCAGCTTGGGACTCCTGGCAGCTACTAAGAACACTGAAGCTTTCTTT. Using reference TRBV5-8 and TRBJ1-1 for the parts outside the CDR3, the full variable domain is EAGVTQSPTHLIKTRGQQATLRCSPISGHTSVYWYQQALGLGLQFLLWYDEGEERNRGNFPPRFSGRQFPNYSSELNVNALELEDSALYLCASSLGLLAATKNTEAFFGQGTRLTVV.

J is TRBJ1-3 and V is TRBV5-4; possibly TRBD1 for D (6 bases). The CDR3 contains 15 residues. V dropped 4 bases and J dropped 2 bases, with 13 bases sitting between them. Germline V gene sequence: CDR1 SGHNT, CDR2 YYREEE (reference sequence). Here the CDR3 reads CASSPAGATGNTIYF. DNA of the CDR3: TGTGCCAGCAGCCCAGCGGGGGCAACTGGAAACACCATATATTTT.

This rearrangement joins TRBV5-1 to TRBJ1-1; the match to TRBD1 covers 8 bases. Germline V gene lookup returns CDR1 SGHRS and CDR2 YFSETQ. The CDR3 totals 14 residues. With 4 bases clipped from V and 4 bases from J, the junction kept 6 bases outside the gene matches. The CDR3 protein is CASSQGAGGTEAFF. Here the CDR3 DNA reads TGCGCCAGCAGCCAGGGGGCCGGGGGCACTGAAGCTTTCTTT.

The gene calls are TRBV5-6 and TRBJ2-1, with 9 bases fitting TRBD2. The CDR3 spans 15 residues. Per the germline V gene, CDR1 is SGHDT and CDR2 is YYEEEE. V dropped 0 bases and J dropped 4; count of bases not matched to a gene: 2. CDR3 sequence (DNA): TGTGCCAGCAGCTTGGCGCTAGCGGGATACAATGAGCAGTTCTTC. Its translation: CASSLALAGYNEQFF. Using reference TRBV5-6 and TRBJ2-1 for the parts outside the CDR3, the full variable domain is DAGVTQSPTHLIKTRGQQVTLRCSPKSGHDTVSWYQQALGQGPQFIFQYYEEEERQRGNFPDRFSGHQFPNYSSELNVNALLLGDSALYLCASSLALAGYNEQFFGPGTRLTVL.

The CDR3 loop is CASKIGQGNYGYTF. CDR3 coding DNA: TGTGCCAGCAAAATAGGACAGGGGAACTATGGCTACACCTTC. The chain is built from TRBV5-6 and TRBJ1-2; 9 bases agree with TRBD1. The CDR3 has 14 residues. Germline trimming cut 6 bases from V and 2 bases from J; bases unmatched to any gene: 5. Germline V gene sequence: CDR1 SGHDT, CDR2 YYEEEE. Complete variable domain (other parts from reference TRBV5-6 and TRBJ1-2): DAGVTQSPTHLIKTRGQQVTLRCSPKSGHDTVSWYQQALGQGPQFIFQYYEEEERQRGNFPDRFSGHQFPNYSSELNVNALLLGDSALYLCASKIGQGNYGYTFGSGTRLTVV.

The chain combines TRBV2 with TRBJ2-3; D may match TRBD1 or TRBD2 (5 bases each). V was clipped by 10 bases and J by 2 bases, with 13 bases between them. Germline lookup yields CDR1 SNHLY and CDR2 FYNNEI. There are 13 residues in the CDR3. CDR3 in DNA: TGTGCCACCCCCGAGGGGAACACAGATACGCAGTATTTT. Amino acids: CATPEGNTDTQYF.

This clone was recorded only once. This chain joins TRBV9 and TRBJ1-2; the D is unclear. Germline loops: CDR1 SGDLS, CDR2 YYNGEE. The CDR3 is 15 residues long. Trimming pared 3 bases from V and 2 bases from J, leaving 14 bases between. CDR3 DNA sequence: TGTGCCAGCAGCGCCCTTGGGCCACGAAACTATGGCTACACCTTC. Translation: CASSALGPRNYGYTF. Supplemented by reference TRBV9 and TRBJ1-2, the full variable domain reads DSGVTQTPKHLITATGQRVTLRCSPRSGDLSVYWYQQSLDQGLQFLIQYYNGEERAKGNILERFSAQQFPDLHSELNLSSLELGDSALYFCASSALGPRNYGYTFGSGTRLTVV.

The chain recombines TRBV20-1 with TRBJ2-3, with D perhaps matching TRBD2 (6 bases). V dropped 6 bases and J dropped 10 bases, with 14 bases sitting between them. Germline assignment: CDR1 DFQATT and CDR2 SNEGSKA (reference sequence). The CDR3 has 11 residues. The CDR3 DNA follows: TGCAGTGCACCGACTAGAGGCGCGCAGTATTTT. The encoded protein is CSAPTRGAQYF.

In nucleotides, the CDR3 is TGTGCCAGCTCACCACGGGATTACGAGCAGTACTTC. Translation gives CASSPRDYEQYF. This chain uses TRBV18 with TRBJ2-7; no clear D gene. The germline V and J ends were trimmed by 1 base and 4 bases, with 5 bases remaining between them. The CDR3 covers 12 residues. Germline CDR1 KGHSH, CDR2 LQKENI.

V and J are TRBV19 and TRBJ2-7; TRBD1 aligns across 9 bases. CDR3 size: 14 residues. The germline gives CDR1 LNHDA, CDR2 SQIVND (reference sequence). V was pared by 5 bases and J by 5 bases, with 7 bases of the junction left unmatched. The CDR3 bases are TGTGCCAGTAGTTCGCCGGGACAGGGTGACGAGCAGTACTTC. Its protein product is CASSSPGQGDEQYF.

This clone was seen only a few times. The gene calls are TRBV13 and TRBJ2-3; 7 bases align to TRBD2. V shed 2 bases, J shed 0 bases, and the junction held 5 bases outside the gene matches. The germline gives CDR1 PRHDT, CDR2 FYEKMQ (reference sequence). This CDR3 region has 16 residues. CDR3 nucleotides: TGTGCCAGCAGCTTATTTGCGGGAGAGAGCACAGATACGCAGTATTTT. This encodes CASSLFAGESTDTQYF.

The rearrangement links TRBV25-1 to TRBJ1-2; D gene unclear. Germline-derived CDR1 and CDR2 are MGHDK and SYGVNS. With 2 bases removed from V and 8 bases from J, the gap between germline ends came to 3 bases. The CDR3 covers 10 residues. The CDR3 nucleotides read TGTGCCAGCAGTGAAGGGGGCTACACCTTC. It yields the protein CASSEGGYTF.

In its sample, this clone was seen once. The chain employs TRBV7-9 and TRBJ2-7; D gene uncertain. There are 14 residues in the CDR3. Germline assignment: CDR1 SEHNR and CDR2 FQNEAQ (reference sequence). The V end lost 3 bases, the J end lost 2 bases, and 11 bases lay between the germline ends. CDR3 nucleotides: TGTGCCAGCAGCTTGGTCCAGGTAGCCTACGAGCAGTACTTC. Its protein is CASSLVQVAYEQYF.